A selection of T cell receptor beta chains follows, all from one sample in a study of cytomegalovirus exposure and HLA in healthy donors. Produced via immunoSEQ multiplex PCR; TCRdb's table is partial and in-frame only. This table has about 190,000 clones, under 80% appearing once. The sequencing sample was made of PBMCs. These receptors all come from a man aged 25 to 45 in good health and CMV-seropositive. Both conserved end residues are part of each CDR3. D genes are given only for firm matches. Expanded clones get a size class; other rows say once, few or many, or leave the size out.

v_gene	abundance	j_gene	d_gene	CDR3aa	CDR3nt
TRBV15	once	TRBJ1-1	TRBD1	CATSRVQGVTEAFF	TGTGCCACCAGCAGAGTCCAGGGGGTAACTGAAGCTTTCTTT
TRBV4-2	-	TRBJ2-3	TRBD2	CASSQDLGTSGITDTQYF	TGTGCCAGCAGCCAAGATCTCGGGACTAGCGGTATCACAGATACGCAGTATTTT
TRBV7-6	-	TRBJ1-1	-	CASSLQGMDEAFF	TGTGCCAGCAGCCTACAGGGAATGGATGAAGCTTTCTTT
TRBV11-2	-	TRBJ2-7	TRBD1	CASSLDRGDEQYF	TGTGCCAGCAGCTTGGACAGGGGCGACGAGCAGTACTTC
TRBV18	-	TRBJ2-7	TRBD2	CASSREWGSGTDEQYF	TGTGCCAGCTCACGGGAATGGGGTAGCGGGACCGACGAGCAGTACTTC
TRBV7-2	-	TRBJ2-2	-	CASSFRQGLNTGELFF	TGTGCCAGCAGTTTCCGCCAGGGATTGAACACCGGGGAGCTGTTTTTT
TRBV5-1	-	TRBJ2-7	-	CASSLVGAGADEQYF	TGCGCCAGCAGCTTGGTGGGGGCGGGAGCGGACGAGCAGTACTTC
TRBV6-5	-	TRBJ1-2	TRBD1	CASSGDRANYGYTF	TGTGCCAGCAGTGGGGACAGGGCTAACTATGGCTACACCTTC
TRBV7-9	once	TRBJ2-3	TRBD2	CSSSFHRELAVTDTQYF	TGTTCCAGCAGCTTTCACCGGGAACTAGCGGTCACAGATACGCAGTATTTT
TRBV7-2	-	TRBJ2-7	-	CASSTAGSSYEQYF	TGTGCCAGTTCCACAGCAGGTTCCTCCTACGAGCAGTACTTC
TRBV7-3	-	TRBJ2-2	-	CASSLMGSTNTGELFF	TGTGCCAGCAGCTTAATGGGTAGCACGAACACCGGGGAGCTGTTTTTT
TRBV5-1	-	TRBJ1-2	-	CASSFGGGTGGYTF	TGCGCCAGCAGCTTCGGTGGAGGGACTGGCGGCTACACCTTC
TRBV7-2	-	TRBJ1-5	TRBD1	CASSLGQGSPQHF	TGTGCCAGCAGCTTGGGACAGGGGTCCCCCCAGCATTTT
TRBV19	-	TRBJ2-1	TRBD2	CASSTLGSGGRNEQFF	TGTGCCAGTAGTACCCTCGGTAGCGGGGGGAGAAATGAGCAGTTCTTC
TRBV5-5	few	TRBJ1-2	TRBD1	CASSLSTGGRSGYTF	TGTGCCAGCAGCTTGAGTACAGGGGGCCGGAGTGGCTACACCTTC
TRBV28	-	TRBJ2-1	TRBD2	CASSLTGTSGDNEQFF	TGTGCCAGCAGTTTGACCGGGACTAGCGGGGACAATGAGCAGTTCTTC
TRBV2	-	TRBJ1-6	-	CASSDYSAPFPHF	TGTGCCAGCAGCGATTACTCAGCGCCTTTTCCCCACTTT
TRBV7-2	-	TRBJ2-3	-	CASSSRDWGGDTQYF	TGTGCCAGCAGCTCCCGGGACTGGGGAGGAGATACGCAGTATTTT
TRBV10-1	-	TRBJ1-1	TRBD1	CASTNGGQGAFF	TGCGCCAGCACCAATGGGGGACAGGGAGCTTTCTTT
TRBV5-5	-	TRBJ2-7	-	CASSPWVGDEQYF	TGTGCCAGCAGCCCGTGGGTAGGGGACGAGCAGTACTTC
TRBV10-3	-	TRBJ2-7	TRBD1	CAIRGPGQGVGEQYF	TGTGCCATCAGAGGACCGGGACAGGGGGTCGGCGAGCAGTACTTC
TRBV27	-	TRBJ1-1	-	CASSLGSGYMNTEAFF	TGTGCCAGCAGTTTGGGTTCAGGTTACATGAACACTGAAGCTTTCTTT
TRBV9	-	TRBJ2-2	TRBD2	CASSRGGNTGELFF	TGTGCCAGCAGCCGCGGGGGGAACACCGGGGAGCTGTTTTTT
TRBV14	-	TRBJ2-2	TRBD1	CASSPRQGAAGELFF	TGTGCCAGCAGCCCCAGACAGGGCGCGGCCGGGGAGCTGTTTTTT
TRBV18	-	TRBJ2-5	-	CASSPPSTPQETQYF	TGTGCCAGCTCACCACCTAGTACGCCCCAAGAGACCCAGTACTTC
TRBV6-4	-	TRBJ2-7	TRBD2	CASRLFSGSGEQYF	TGTGCCAGCAGGCTCTTTAGCGGGAGCGGCGAGCAGTACTTC
TRBV29-1	few	TRBJ2-5	-	CSVPGETQYF	TGCAGCGTTCCCGGGGAGACCCAGTACTTC
TRBV28	-	TRBJ2-3	-	CASSKSGSTDTQYF	TGTGCCAGCAGTAAAAGCGGGAGCACAGATACGCAGTATTTT
TRBV6-1	-	TRBJ2-1	TRBD1	CASSGGQGISYNEQFF	TGTGCCAGCAGTGGGGGACAGGGGATCTCCTACAATGAGCAGTTCTTC
TRBV7-2	once	TRBJ2-6	-	CASSWKRGSGANVLTF	TGTGCCAGCAGCTGGAAAAGGGGGTCTGGGGCCAACGTCCTGACTTTC
TRBV9	-	TRBJ1-2	-	CASSGGSRVNGYTF	TGTGCCAGCAGCGGTGGGTCCAGGGTCAATGGCTACACCTTC
TRBV6-5	-	TRBJ2-5	-	CASSSLQETQYF	TGTGCCAGCAGTTCCCTGCAAGAGACCCAGTACTTC
TRBV4-2	once	TRBJ2-7	TRBD2	CASSQPTGGGSEQYF	TGTGCCAGCAGCCAACCCACCGGGGGGGGTAGCGAGCAGTACTTC
TRBV5-5	-	TRBJ2-5	-	CASSLGQGLQTQYF	TGTGCCAGCAGCTTGGGCCAGGGGTTGCAGACCCAGTACTTC
TRBV19	-	TRBJ2-7	TRBD2	CASRAGLAGDEQYF	TGTGCCAGTAGAGCGGGACTAGCGGGAGACGAGCAGTACTTC
TRBV7-3	-	TRBJ2-4	-	CASSSLTEAKNIQYF	TGTGCCAGCAGCAGTTTGACAGAGGCCAAAAACATTCAGTACTTC
TRBV6-1	-	TRBJ1-5	-	CASTPTVLQPQHF	TGTGCCAGCACTCCGACAGTCCTTCAGCCCCAGCATTTT
TRBV7-3	-	TRBJ1-1	-	CASSPVRQGRHTEAFF	TGTGCCAGCAGCCCCGTGAGGCAGGGAAGGCACACTGAAGCTTTCTTT
TRBV23-1	once	TRBJ2-7	TRBD2	CASSQPPAERLAGGLVEQYF	TGCGCCAGCAGTCAACCCCCCGCAGAAAGACTAGCGGGGGGTCTGGTCGAGCAGTACTTC
TRBV2	once	TRBJ1-4	TRBD1	CASRKTGTGEEKLFF	TGTGCCAGCAGAAAGACCGGGACAGGGGAGGAAAAACTGTTTTTT
TRBV7-7	-	TRBJ2-5	TRBD2	CASSTLAGGLQETQYF	TGTGCTAGCAGCACCCTAGCGGGGGGATTGCAAGAGACCCAGTACTTC
TRBV28	-	TRBJ1-2	TRBD1	CASSLGDRKYGYTF	TGTGCCAGCAGTTTGGGGGACAGGAAGTATGGCTACACCTTC
TRBV25-1	-	TRBJ2-6	TRBD2	CASSKLAGGSGANVLTF	TGTGCCAGCAGTAAACTAGCGGGAGGTTCTGGGGCCAACGTCCTGACTTTC
TRBV6-5	-	TRBJ2-7	TRBD1	CASSRLQGSPYEQYF	TGTGCCAGCAGTCGGCTACAGGGGAGTCCCTACGAGCAGTACTTC
TRBV7-8	-	TRBJ2-5	TRBD1	CASSQGVRTSQETQYF	TGTGCCAGCAGCCAGGGGGTCCGGACCTCTCAAGAGACCCAGTACTTC
TRBV9	-	TRBJ2-5	-	CASSVESGNETQYF	TGTGCCAGCAGCGTAGAGTCGGGGAACGAGACCCAGTACTTC
TRBV7-2	few	TRBJ2-3	-	CASSLVRVGDTQYF	TGTGCCAGCAGCTTAGTCAGGGTTGGAGATACGCAGTATTTT
TRBV7-3	-	TRBJ2-6	TRBD2	CASSRTSGRSGANVLTF	TGTGCCAGCAGCCGGACTAGCGGACGCTCTGGGGCCAACGTCCTGACTTTC
TRBV19	-	TRBJ1-2	-	CASSPSRGLYGYTF	TGTGCCAGTAGCCCTAGTAGGGGACTCTATGGCTACACCTTC
TRBV30	-	TRBJ1-5	TRBD1	CAWTGGTGGSNQPQHF	TGTGCCTGGACTGGGGGGACAGGAGGAAGCAATCAGCCCCAGCATTTT
TRBV19	-	TRBJ2-2	-	CASRSGWAGELFF	TGTGCCAGTAGATCGGGATGGGCCGGGGAGCTGTTTTTT
TRBV4-2	-	TRBJ2-1	TRBD2	CASSPGPGGQFF	TGTGCCAGCAGCCCCGGCCCGGGGGGGCAGTTCTTC
TRBV11-1	few	TRBJ2-7	-	CASSVQVYEQYF	TGTGCCAGCAGCGTACAGGTTTACGAGCAGTACTTC
TRBV7-9	-	TRBJ1-2	-	CASSHPGVPQYGYTF	TGTGCCAGCAGCCACCCCGGGGTACCTCAATATGGCTACACCTTC
TRBV11-2	-	TRBJ1-2	-	CASSLDLTVANYGYTF	TGTGCCAGCAGCTTAGATCTAACGGTAGCTAACTATGGCTACACCTTC
TRBV4-1	-	TRBJ1-5	TRBD1	CASSQVPGQPDSNQPQHF	TGCGCCAGCAGTCAAGTCCCGGGACAGCCGGATAGCAATCAGCCCCAGCATTTT
TRBV10-3	once	TRBJ1-2	-	CAISEGSDYGYTF	TGTGCCATCAGTGAAGGTAGCGACTATGGCTACACCTTC
TRBV25-1	-	TRBJ2-2	-	CASSENRMKELNTGELFF	TGTGCCAGCAGTGAAAATCGAATGAAGGAGTTAAACACCGGGGAGCTGTTTTTT
TRBV19	once	TRBJ2-7	-	CASSLSGTDLSYEQYF	TGTGCCAGTAGTCTATCTGGGACTGACCTTTCCTACGAGCAGTACTTC
TRBV5-1	few	TRBJ2-7	TRBD2	CASSVTSGALSYEQYF	TGCGCCAGCAGCGTGACTAGCGGGGCCCTTTCCTACGAGCAGTACTTC